This T cell receptor (beta chain) was captured by sequencing in a study of T cell responses to AZD1222 COVID-19 vaccine. Study conclusions and caveats: Of the AZD1222 recipients, only five or six were seropositive at baseline. CD4 TCRs covered the whole spike, strongest at regions 160-218 and 743-854. A mostly white British donor set with more females was recruited, and clonal diversity was possibly underestimated. A reported finding is that nearly half of spike-specific TCRs target unmutated variant regions.

Remarks on this clone: Its specificity is unknown.

Some clones are missing from TCRdb's copy, which holds only in-frame ones; the method was immunoSEQ multiplex PCR. The table records approximately 140,000 clones, around nine tenths of them present only once. This material consisted of peripheral blood, taken 28 days after the second AZD1222 dose. The TCR originated in an adult who received the AZD1222 COVID-19 vaccine.

In nucleotides, the CDR3 is TGCGCCAGCGGGGGAGGCTCCTACAATGAGCAGTTCTTC. Residues: CASGGGSYNEQFF. The V and J genes are TRBV4-1 and TRBJ2-1; a possible D gene is TRBD2 (6 bases). V was trimmed by 8 bases and J by 0 bases, leaving 8 bases between them. The CDR3 has 13 residues. Germline CDR1 and CDR2: MGHRA and YSYEKL.